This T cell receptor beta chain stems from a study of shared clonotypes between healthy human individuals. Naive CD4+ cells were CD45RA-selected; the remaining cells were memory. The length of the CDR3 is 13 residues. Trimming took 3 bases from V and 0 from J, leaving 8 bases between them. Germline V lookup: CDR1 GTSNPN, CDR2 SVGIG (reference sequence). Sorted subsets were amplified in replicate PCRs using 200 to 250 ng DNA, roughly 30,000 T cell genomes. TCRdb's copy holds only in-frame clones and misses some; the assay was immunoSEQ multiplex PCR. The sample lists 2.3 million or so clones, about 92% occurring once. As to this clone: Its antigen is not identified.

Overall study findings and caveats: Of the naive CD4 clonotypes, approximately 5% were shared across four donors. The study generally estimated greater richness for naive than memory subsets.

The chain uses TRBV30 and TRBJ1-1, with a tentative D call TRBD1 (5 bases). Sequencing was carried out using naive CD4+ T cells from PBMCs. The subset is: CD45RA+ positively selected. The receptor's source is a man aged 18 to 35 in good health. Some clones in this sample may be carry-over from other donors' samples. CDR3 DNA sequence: TGTGCCTGGAGGCGGGGGTTGAACACTGAAGCTTTCTTT. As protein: CAWRRGLNTEAFF.